This is a list of T cell receptor beta chains from one sample in a study of blood T cells in healthy people across ages. TCRdb used MiXCR to reprocess the 5' RACE reads, holding one entry per CDR3 protein. The data show around 580,000 distinct CDR3 sequences, around 50% seen once. The material sequenced was blood. These receptors originate from a man older than 75 in good health. CDR3s include the opening cysteine and the closing phenylalanine or tryptophan. The order of the fields is J gene, V gene, CDR3 length, clone size, D gene, CDR3 protein, CDR3 DNA. The D gene is left open where the match is weak. Clone size, where shown, is once, few, many, or a class for clones that have expanded.

J gene: TRBJ2-3; V gene: TRBV7-2; CDR3 length: 14; clone size: .; D gene: TRBD1; CDR3 protein: CASSPISRQGAQYF; CDR3 DNA: TGTGCCAGCAGCCCTATATCACGACAGGGCGCGCAGTATTTT
J gene: TRBJ2-1; V gene: TRBV20-1; CDR3 length: 11; clone size: .; D gene: TRBD2; CDR3 protein: CSRSGSNEQFF; CDR3 DNA: TGCAGTAGGAGCGGGAGCAATGAGCAGTTCTTC
J gene: TRBJ2-7; V gene: TRBV20-1; CDR3 length: 14; clone size: many; D gene: .; CDR3 protein: CSATQGGQTYEQYF; CDR3 DNA: TGCAGTGCTACACAGGGCGGACAGACCTACGAGCAGTACTTC
J gene: TRBJ2-1; V gene: TRBV4-3; CDR3 length: 15; clone size: .; D gene: TRBD2; CDR3 protein: CASSPGRDYYNEQFF; CDR3 DNA: TGCGCCAGCAGTCCGGGCAGGGACTACTACAATGAGCAGTTCTTC
J gene: TRBJ1-6; V gene: TRBV15; CDR3 length: 14; clone size: few; D gene: .; CDR3 protein: CATSSQWGDSPLHF; CDR3 DNA: TGTGCCACCAGCAGCCAATGGGGGGATTCACCCCTCCACTTT
J gene: TRBJ1-5; V gene: TRBV7-8; CDR3 length: 16; clone size: .; D gene: .; CDR3 protein: CASSATAPRGGQPQHF; CDR3 DNA: TGTGCCAGCAGCGCCACAGCACCCAGGGGTGGTCAGCCCCAGCATTTT
J gene: TRBJ1-4; V gene: TRBV7-9; CDR3 length: 11; clone size: many; D gene: .; CDR3 protein: CASSLIEKLFF; CDR3 DNA: TGTGCCAGCAGCTTAATCGAAAAACTGTTTTTT
J gene: TRBJ2-7; V gene: TRBV6-5; CDR3 length: 19; clone size: .; D gene: TRBD2; CDR3 protein: CASSYSRGLAETPYNEQYF; CDR3 DNA: TGTGCCAGCAGTTACTCCAGGGGACTAGCGGAGACCCCATACAATGAGCAGTACTTC
J gene: TRBJ1-1; V gene: TRBV20-1; CDR3 length: 15; clone size: .; D gene: .; CDR3 protein: CSARDLRGLNTEAFF; CDR3 DNA: TGCAGTGCTAGAGATCTCCGGGGTTTGAACACTGAAGCTTTCTTT
J gene: TRBJ1-5; V gene: TRBV4-1; CDR3 length: 12; clone size: .; D gene: .; CDR3 protein: CASSHIGEPQHF; CDR3 DNA: TGCGCCAGCAGCCATATAGGTGAGCCCCAGCATTTT
J gene: TRBJ2-7; V gene: TRBV7-8; CDR3 length: 12; clone size: .; D gene: .; CDR3 protein: CASSPLVGRSYF; CDR3 DNA: TGTGCCAGCAGTCCATTGGTGGGACGCTCGTACTTC
J gene: TRBJ2-7; V gene: TRBV5-1; CDR3 length: 12; clone size: few; D gene: TRBD1; CDR3 protein: CASATGTYEQYF; CDR3 DNA: TGCGCCAGTGCGACAGGGACCTACGAGCAGTACTTC
J gene: TRBJ1-5; V gene: TRBV12-3/TRBV12-4; CDR3 length: 13; clone size: .; D gene: .; CDR3 protein: CASSRQINQPQHF; CDR3 DNA: TGTGCCAGCAGTCGACAGATCAATCAGCCCCAGCATTTT
J gene: TRBJ2-5; V gene: TRBV15; CDR3 length: 15; clone size: .; D gene: .; CDR3 protein: CATSRGDGGKETQYF; CDR3 DNA: TGTGCCACCAGCAGAGGAGACGGGGGTAAAGAGACCCAGTACTTC
J gene: TRBJ2-1; V gene: TRBV2; CDR3 length: 15; clone size: .; D gene: TRBD2; CDR3 protein: CASGTSGGAGNEQFF; CDR3 DNA: TGTGCCAGCGGGACTAGCGGGGGGGCGGGTAATGAGCAGTTCTTC
J gene: TRBJ2-1; V gene: TRBV11-2; CDR3 length: 18; clone size: .; D gene: TRBD1; CDR3 protein: CASSRGQGWRETYNEQFF; CDR3 DNA: TGTGCCAGCAGCCGGGGACAGGGCTGGCGGGAGACCTACAATGAGCAGTTCTTC
J gene: TRBJ1-4; V gene: TRBV7-9; CDR3 length: 15; clone size: few; D gene: TRBD1; CDR3 protein: CASSRDRADREKLFF; CDR3 DNA: TGTGCCAGCAGCCGCGACAGGGCGGATCGCGAAAAACTGTTTTTT
J gene: TRBJ1-1; V gene: TRBV20-1; CDR3 length: 12; clone size: .; D gene: TRBD1; CDR3 protein: CSAVDRLTEAFF; CDR3 DNA: TGCAGTGCTGTGGACAGGCTGACTGAAGCTTTCTTT
J gene: TRBJ2-5; V gene: TRBV20-1; CDR3 length: 11; clone size: few; D gene: .; CDR3 protein: CGGGGRETQYF; CDR3 DNA: TGCGGAGGGGGAGGCCGTGAGACCCAGTACTTC
J gene: TRBJ2-1; V gene: TRBV29-1; CDR3 length: 11; clone size: once; D gene: .; CDR3 protein: CSGRQYNEQFF; CDR3 DNA: TGCAGCGGGCGTCAATACAATGAGCAGTTCTTC
J gene: TRBJ2-4; V gene: TRBV4-1; CDR3 length: 16; clone size: many; D gene: .; CDR3 protein: CASSQDGSNIKNIQYF; CDR3 DNA: TGCGCCAGCAGCCAAGACGGGAGTAACATCAAAAACATTCAGTACTTC
J gene: TRBJ2-1; V gene: TRBV5-1; CDR3 length: 15; clone size: few; D gene: TRBD2; CDR3 protein: CASSFGGGATNEQFF; CDR3 DNA: TGCGCCAGCAGCTTTGGCGGGGGGGCCACAAATGAGCAGTTCTTC
J gene: TRBJ2-3; V gene: TRBV2; CDR3 length: 16; clone size: .; D gene: .; CDR3 protein: CASSVRLGGFTDTQYF; CDR3 DNA: TGTGCCAGCAGTGTCCGACTAGGGGGTTTCACAGATACGCAGTATTTT
J gene: TRBJ2-7; V gene: TRBV6-2/TRBV6-3; CDR3 length: 15; clone size: few; D gene: TRBD2; CDR3 protein: CASSYRTSTTYEQYF; CDR3 DNA: TGTGCCAGCAGTTACCGGACTAGCACTACCTACGAGCAGTACTTC
J gene: TRBJ2-7; V gene: TRBV5-1; CDR3 length: 14; clone size: few; D gene: TRBD1; CDR3 protein: CASSADRGVIEQYF; CDR3 DNA: TGCGCCAGCAGCGCGGACAGGGGAGTGATCGAGCAGTACTTC
J gene: TRBJ1-5; V gene: TRBV2; CDR3 length: 16; clone size: once; D gene: .; CDR3 protein: CAGRREGPTQGQPQHF; CDR3 DNA: TGTGCCGGCAGACGGGAGGGACCGACCCAAGGACAGCCCCAGCATTTT
J gene: TRBJ2-7; V gene: TRBV7-2; CDR3 length: 15; clone size: few; D gene: .; CDR3 protein: CASSSPGRTPYEQYF; CDR3 DNA: TGTGCCAGCAGCTCTCCGGGACGGACACCTTACGAGCAGTACTTC
J gene: TRBJ2-3; V gene: TRBV5-1; CDR3 length: 15; clone size: .; D gene: TRBD2; CDR3 protein: CASRIPTSGRATQYF; CDR3 DNA: TGCGCCAGCAGAATCCCGACTAGCGGGAGGGCTACGCAGTATTTT
J gene: TRBJ1-5; V gene: TRBV7-8; CDR3 length: 15; clone size: .; D gene: TRBD1; CDR3 protein: CASSLLRGRNQPQHF; CDR3 DNA: TGTGCCAGCAGCTTACTCAGGGGGCGTAATCAGCCCCAGCATTTT
J gene: TRBJ2-1; V gene: TRBV12-3/TRBV12-4; CDR3 length: 13; clone size: few; D gene: .; CDR3 protein: CASSCLHLPEQFF; CDR3 DNA: TGTGCCAGCAGTTGCCTCCACTTGCCTGAGCAGTTCTTC
J gene: TRBJ2-3; V gene: TRBV4-3; CDR3 length: 16; clone size: .; D gene: TRBD1; CDR3 protein: CASSPLTGVDTDTQYF; CDR3 DNA: TGCGCCAGCAGCCCCTTGACAGGGGTAGACACAGATACGCAGTATTTT
J gene: TRBJ2-5; V gene: TRBV20-1; CDR3 length: 13; clone size: .; D gene: TRBD2; CDR3 protein: CSADGGGQETQYF; CDR3 DNA: TGCAGTGCTGACGGGGGGGGGCAAGAGACCCAGTACTTC
J gene: TRBJ2-7; V gene: TRBV9; CDR3 length: 16; clone size: many; D gene: .; CDR3 protein: CASSVGPASSVHEQYF; CDR3 DNA: TGTGCCAGCAGCGTAGGGCCGGCTAGCTCCGTCCACGAGCAGTACTTC
J gene: TRBJ1-2; V gene: TRBV6-6; CDR3 length: 13; clone size: few; D gene: .; CDR3 protein: CASSAGAQDGYTF; CDR3 DNA: TGTGCCAGCAGCGCGGGGGCGCAGGATGGCTACACCTTC
J gene: TRBJ2-7; V gene: TRBV7-9; CDR3 length: 14; clone size: many; D gene: .; CDR3 protein: CASSPWGSGYEQYF; CDR3 DNA: TGTGCCAGCAGCCCATGGGGTTCTGGCTACGAGCAGTACTTC
J gene: TRBJ1-2; V gene: TRBV20-1; CDR3 length: 14; clone size: .; D gene: .; CDR3 protein: CSAPGLSSNYGYTF; CDR3 DNA: TGCAGTGCACCGGGGTTAAGCTCAAACTATGGCTACACCTTC
J gene: TRBJ2-5; V gene: TRBV20-1; CDR3 length: 13; clone size: .; D gene: TRBD2; CDR3 protein: CSGAAGAEATQYF; CDR3 DNA: TGCAGTGGTGCAGCGGGAGCAGAGGCGACCCAGTACTTC
J gene: TRBJ2-3; V gene: TRBV7-2; CDR3 length: 13; clone size: .; D gene: .; CDR3 protein: CASSFGIWDTQYF; CDR3 DNA: TGTGCCAGCAGCTTTGGTATATGGGATACGCAGTATTTT
J gene: TRBJ2-7; V gene: TRBV6-6; CDR3 length: 12; clone size: many; D gene: .; CDR3 protein: CATLSQGYEQYF; CDR3 DNA: TGTGCGACCCTTAGCCAGGGCTACGAGCAGTACTTC
J gene: TRBJ2-5; V gene: TRBV9; CDR3 length: 15; clone size: once; D gene: TRBD1; CDR3 protein: CASSPHDRVQETQYF; CDR3 DNA: TGTGCCAGCAGCCCCCACGACAGGGTCCAAGAGACCCAGTACTTC
J gene: TRBJ1-1; V gene: TRBV5-5; CDR3 length: 13; clone size: .; D gene: TRBD1; CDR3 protein: CASSGGGDTEAFF; CDR3 DNA: TGTGCCAGCAGCGGAGGGGGCGACACTGAAGCTTTCTTT
J gene: TRBJ2-1; V gene: TRBV2; CDR3 length: 16; clone size: .; D gene: .; CDR3 protein: CASSEEVIGAYNEQFF; CDR3 DNA: TGTGCCAGCAGCGAAGAAGTTATCGGGGCCTACAATGAGCAGTTCTTC
J gene: TRBJ2-5; V gene: TRBV7-6; CDR3 length: 17; clone size: .; D gene: TRBD2; CDR3 protein: CASSLALSRTSQETQYF; CDR3 DNA: TGTGCCAGCAGCTTAGCGCTATCGAGGACTAGCCAAGAGACCCAGTACTTC
J gene: TRBJ2-5; V gene: TRBV7-3; CDR3 length: 14; clone size: .; D gene: TRBD2; CDR3 protein: CASSFGGGDETQYF; CDR3 DNA: TGTGCCAGCAGCTTTGGCGGGGGGGACGAGACCCAGTACTTC
J gene: TRBJ2-7; V gene: TRBV29-1; CDR3 length: 13; clone size: few; D gene: .; CDR3 protein: CSVGGSDSYEQYF; CDR3 DNA: TGCAGCGTTGGTGGGAGCGACTCCTACGAGCAGTACTTC
J gene: TRBJ2-1; V gene: TRBV29-1; CDR3 length: 14; clone size: .; D gene: .; CDR3 protein: CSVERSLARNEQFF; CDR3 DNA: TGCAGCGTTGAACGGTCCCTAGCGCGTAATGAGCAGTTCTTC
J gene: TRBJ2-1; V gene: TRBV4-3; CDR3 length: 16; clone size: .; D gene: .; CDR3 protein: CASSQELGGTYNEQFF; CDR3 DNA: TGCGCCAGCAGCCAAGAGCTTGGGGGAACCTACAATGAGCAGTTCTTC
J gene: TRBJ2-7; V gene: TRBV20-1; CDR3 length: 14; clone size: .; D gene: .; CDR3 protein: CSAVTGTPSYEQYF; CDR3 DNA: TGCAGTGCCGTAACCGGGACTCCGTCCTACGAGCAGTACTTC
J gene: TRBJ1-1; V gene: TRBV7-9; CDR3 length: 16; clone size: .; D gene: .; CDR3 protein: CASSTLVFSVNTEAFF; CDR3 DNA: TGTGCCAGCAGCACGCTCGTCTTCAGTGTAAACACTGAAGCTTTCTTT